The present T cell receptor (beta chain) was sequenced within a study of cytomegalovirus exposure and HLA in healthy donors. Vbeta (60) and Jbeta (13) primers were used in the PCR. Clones were read by immunoSEQ multiplex PCR, and TCRdb kept only the in-frame ones, dropping some. Among around 150,000 clones, about two thirds were seen once, and the ten largest hold about 2.7%. This CDR3 has 13 amino acids. Germline CDR1 is KGHSH and CDR2 is LQKENI. Trimming cost V 4 bases and J 4 bases, with 10 bases left between them. The V gene is TRBV18, the J gene TRBJ2-5; perhaps TRBD2 as D (5 bases). Sequenced: PBMCs. This receptor was obtained from a woman aged 30 to 39 in good health and CMV-seronegative. CDR3 sequence reads: CASSRGRRETQYF. CDR3 bases: TGTGCCAGCTCACGTGGGAGACGAGAGACCCAGTACTTC.